This TCR beta chain was obtained from a study of cytomegalovirus exposure and HLA in healthy donors. Profiled with immunoSEQ multiplex PCR; TCRdb holds only in-frame clones, not every one. Among 150,000 to 200,000 clones listed, around 96% were seen once. Details on this clone: What it recognizes is unknown.

Separate from the approximately 730-subject first cohort, the roughly 120-subject validation cohort was the one that the donors belonged to. Study observations and caveats: It was found in a later analysis that first-cohort TCR clusters tended to co-occur in the 100 to 150 validation repertoires.

The TCR sequence derives from a woman aged 18-35 years in good health and CMV-seronegative. Sample: PBMCs.

The CDR3 DNA reads as TGTGCCAGCTCAAGCGGGACCTACGAGCAGTACTTC. It is translated as CASSSGTYEQYF. V is TRBV18 and J is TRBJ2-7; 7 nucleotides agree with TRBD2. Germline CDR1 reads KGHSH; CDR2 reads LQKENI. The CDR3 contains 12 residues. V shed 5 bases and J 2 bases; nucleotides not matched to a gene: 0.